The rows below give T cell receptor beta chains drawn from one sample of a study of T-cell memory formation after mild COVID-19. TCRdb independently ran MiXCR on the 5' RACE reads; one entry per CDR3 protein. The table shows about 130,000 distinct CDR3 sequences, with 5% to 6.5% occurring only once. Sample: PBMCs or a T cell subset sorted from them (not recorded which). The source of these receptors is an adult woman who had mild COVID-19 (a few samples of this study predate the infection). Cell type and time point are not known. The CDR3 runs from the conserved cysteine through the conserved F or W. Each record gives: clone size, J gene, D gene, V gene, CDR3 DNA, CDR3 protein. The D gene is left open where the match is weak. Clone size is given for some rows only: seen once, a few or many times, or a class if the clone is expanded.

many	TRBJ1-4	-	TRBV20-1	TGCAGTGCTAGAAGAGGGGTTTCGTCTCAACTGTTTTTT	CSARRGVSSQLFF
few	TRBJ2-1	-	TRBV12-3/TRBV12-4	TGTGCCAGCAGTTTTTCCGGTAACAATGAGCAGTTCTTC	CASSFSGNNEQFF
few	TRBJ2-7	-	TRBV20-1	TGCAGTGCTAGAGATGGCACCCAGGTTTCCTCCTACGAGCAGTACTTC	CSARDGTQVSSYEQYF
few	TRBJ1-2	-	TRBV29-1	TGCAGCGTTGAGTCCGTGCGGGGGTCCTACTATGGCTACACCTTC	CSVESVRGSYYGYTF
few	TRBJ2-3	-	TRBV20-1	TGCAGTGCTACAACTACCCAGGGAGTTACAGATACGCAGTATTTT	CSATTTQGVTDTQYF
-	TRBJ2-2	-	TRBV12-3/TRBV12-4	TGTGCCAGCATTCTCGCGTTTTCGAGTGGGGCCACCGGGGAGCTGTTTTTT	CASILAFSSGATGELFF
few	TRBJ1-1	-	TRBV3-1	TGTGCCAGCAGCCCGACAGCTCCGGGTGAAGCTTTCTTT	CASSPTAPGEAFF
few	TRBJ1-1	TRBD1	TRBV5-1	TGCGCCAGCAGCGATCGGACAGGGATTGAAAACACTGAAGCTTTCTTT	CASSDRTGIENTEAFF
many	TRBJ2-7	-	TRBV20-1	TGCAGTGCTAGTTTCAGACATAGCGAGCAGTACTTC	CSASFRHSEQYF
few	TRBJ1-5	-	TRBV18	TGTGCCAGCTCACTATCAAGGGATCAGCCCCAGCATTTT	CASSLSRDQPQHF
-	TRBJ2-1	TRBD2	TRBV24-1	TGTGCCACTGGGGCTAGCGGTCCCTACAATGAGCAGTTCTTC	CATGASGPYNEQFF
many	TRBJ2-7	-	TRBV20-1	TGCAGTGCTCGGTCGCGCGGACAGTACGAGCAGTACTTC	CSARSRGQYEQYF
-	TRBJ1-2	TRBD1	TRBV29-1	TGCAGCGCAGTGGGACAGCAAGACTACTATGGCTACACCTTC	CSAVGQQDYYGYTF
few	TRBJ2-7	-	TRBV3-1	TGTGCCAGCAGTGGGGACGGGAAAGGAGAGCAGTACTTC	CASSGDGKGEQYF
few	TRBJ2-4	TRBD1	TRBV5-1	TGCGCCAGCAGCCGACAGGGTGAAAACATTCAGTACTTC	CASSRQGENIQYF
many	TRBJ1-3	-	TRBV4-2	TGTGCCAGCAGCCGCGGGCGGAGGGCAGACTCTGGAAACACCATATATTTT	CASSRGRRADSGNTIYF
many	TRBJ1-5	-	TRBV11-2	TGTGCCAGCAGACGAGTTCGGATAAGAGGGAGCAATCAGCCCCAGCATTTT	CASRRVRIRGSNQPQHF
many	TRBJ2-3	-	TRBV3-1	TGTGCCAGCAGCCAAGGCGTTTTAGATACGCAGTATTTT	CASSQGVLDTQYF
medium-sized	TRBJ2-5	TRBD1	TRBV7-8	TGTGCCAGCAGCCGACAGGGAGCCCAAGAGACCCAGTACTTC	CASSRQGAQETQYF
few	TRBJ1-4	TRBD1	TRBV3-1	TGTGCCAGCAGCCAACTACTTCCGGGACAGAGTAATGAAAAACTGTTTTTT	CASSQLLPGQSNEKLFF
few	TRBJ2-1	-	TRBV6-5	TGTGCCAGCAGTTCCCGGGGAAACTTACTCAATGAGCAGTTCTTC	CASSSRGNLLNEQFF
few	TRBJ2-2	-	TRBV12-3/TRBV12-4	TGTGCCAGCAGGAAGGACAAGAACACCGGGGAGCTGTTTTTT	CASRKDKNTGELFF
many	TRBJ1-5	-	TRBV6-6	TGTGCCAGCAGTCCTCCTACAGGGAATCAGCCCCAGCATTTT	CASSPPTGNQPQHF
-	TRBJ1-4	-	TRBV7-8	TGTGCCAGCAGCGGGACGGACTATAATGAAAAACTGTTTTTT	CASSGTDYNEKLFF
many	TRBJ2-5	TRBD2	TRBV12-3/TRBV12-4	TGTGCCAGCAGTTGGGGAGGTTCGGGGGGGCAAGAGACCCAGTACTTC	CASSWGGSGGQETQYF
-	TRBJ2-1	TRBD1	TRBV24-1	TGTGCCACCTCCGGGACAGGGGCGTCCAATGAGCAGTTCTTC	CATSGTGASNEQFF
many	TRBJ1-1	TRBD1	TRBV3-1	TGTGCCAGCAGCCCGCGGGACAGTCGCGCTGAAGCTTTCTTT	CASSPRDSRAEAFF
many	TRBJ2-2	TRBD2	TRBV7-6	TGTGCCAGCAGCTTAACAGCGGGAGGGCGTGGCGGGGAGCTGTTTTTT	CASSLTAGGRGGELFF
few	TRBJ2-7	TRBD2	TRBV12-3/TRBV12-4	TGTGCCAGCAGTCCTGTGGCGGGGGTCTACGAGCAGTACTTC	CASSPVAGVYEQYF
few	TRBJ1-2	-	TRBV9	TGTGCCAGCAGCGTAGACAACAGCCTGAGACTTAACTATGGCTACACCTTC	CASSVDNSLRLNYGYTF
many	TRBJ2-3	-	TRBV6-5	TGTGCCACCAACGGGACCCCCCGGGATACGCAGTATTTT	CATNGTPRDTQYF
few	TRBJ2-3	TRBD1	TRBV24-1	TGTGCCACCGCCACCGGGACAGGGAGCACAGATACGCAGTATTTT	CATATGTGSTDTQYF
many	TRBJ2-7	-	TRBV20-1	TGCAGTGCTAGTAAGGAACGGGACGGCCAGCAGTACTTC	CSASKERDGQQYF
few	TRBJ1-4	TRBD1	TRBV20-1	TGCAGTGCCGCCCTATTAGGGGGCTCTAATGAAAAACTGTTTTTT	CSAALLGGSNEKLFF
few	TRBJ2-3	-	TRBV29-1	TGCAGCGTTGAACTTTCCGGGATCTACTATAGCACAGATACGCAGTATTTT	CSVELSGIYYSTDTQYF
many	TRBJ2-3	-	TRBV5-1	TGCGCCAGCAGCGGAGGGACTCCGGCTAACACAGATACGCAGTATTTT	CASSGGTPANTDTQYF
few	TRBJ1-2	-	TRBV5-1	TGCGCCAGCGCCTCCGGGACACAGTACAATTTCTATGGCTACACCTTC	CASASGTQYNFYGYTF
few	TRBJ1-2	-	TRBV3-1	TGTGCCAGCAGCCAGGGGACTGTAGCTAACTATGGCTACACCTTC	CASSQGTVANYGYTF
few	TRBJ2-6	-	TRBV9	TGTGCCAGCAGCGTCAGTCTCGGATTCGGGGCCAACGTCCTGACTTTC	CASSVSLGFGANVLTF
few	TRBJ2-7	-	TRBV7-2	TGTGCCAGCAGCTTAGATGGCAGGAGACCCTCCTACGAGCAGTACTTC	CASSLDGRRPSYEQYF
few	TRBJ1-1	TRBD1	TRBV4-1	TGCGCCAGCAGCCATGACAGGGACTCCATGAACACTGAAGCTTTCTTT	CASSHDRDSMNTEAFF
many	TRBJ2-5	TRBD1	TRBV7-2	TGTGCCAGCAGCCCGTTCGGACAGGGAATCCAAGAGACCCAGTACTTC	CASSPFGQGIQETQYF
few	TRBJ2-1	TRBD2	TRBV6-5	TGTGCCAGCAGTACTCGACTAGCGGGATACAATGAGCAGTTCTTC	CASSTRLAGYNEQFF
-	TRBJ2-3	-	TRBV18	TGTGCCAGCTCACCGGTCGCGGGGGCCAACACAGATACGCAGTATTTT	CASSPVAGANTDTQYF
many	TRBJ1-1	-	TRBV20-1	TGCAGTGCTTACCAACAGATTATGAACACTGAAGCTTTCTTT	CSAYQQIMNTEAFF